The 22 T cell receptor beta chains reported below all come from one sample, sequenced in a study of PD-1 blockade in classical Hodgkin lymphoma. Data came from immunoSEQ multiplex PCR; TCRdb stores just in-frame clones and leaves some out. This table has some 95,000 clones, over 75% appearing once. Time point here: cycle 4 day 1 (C4D1), after less than 7 weeks of nivolumab. Every single patient, without exception, relapsed after autologous stem cell transplantation, and brentuximab vedotin exposure varied. Sequences were derived from peripheral blood mononuclear cells (PBMCs), sampled before the fourth cycle of nivolumab. The receptors here all came from a human donor with classical Hodgkin lymphoma.

The chain couples TRBV5-5 to TRBJ2-2, with D maybe TRBD1 (8 bases). The CDR3 is 16 amino acids. CDR1 is SGHKS, CDR2 YYEKEE, per germline (reference sequence). The ends were cut back, 3 bases at V and 6 bases at J, with 18 bases in the middle. CDR3 amino acids: CASSSLRQGRAGELFF. CDR3 coding DNA: TGTGCCAGCAGCTCCCTACGACAGGGGAGGGCCGGGGAGCTGTTTTTT.

The chain has TRBV10-3 and TRBJ2-3; 9 positions agree with TRBD2. The germline CDR1 and CDR2 sequences are ENHRY and SYGVKD. The trim removed 6 bases at V and 3 bases at J, leaving 4 bases unmatched. This CDR3 contains 14 residues. The CDR3 region is CAISPGLATDTQYF. Here the CDR3 DNA reads TGTGCCATCAGCCCGGGACTAGCAACAGATACGCAGTATTTT.

The rearrangement joins TRBV10-3 to TRBJ1-3; D is perhaps TRBD1 (5 bases). The CDR3 contains 15 residues. Trimming pared 2 bases from V and 2 bases from J, leaving 10 bases between. In germline, CDR1 is ENHRY, CDR2 SYGVKD. For the CDR3, the DNA is TGTGCCATCAGTGAGAACGCAGGGACTGGAAACACCATATATTTT. The encoded protein is CAISENAGTGNTIYF.

In nucleotides, the CDR3 is TGTGCCAGCAGGATTCGAGTAATGAACACTGAAGCTTTCTTT. Translation gives CASRIRVMNTEAFF. V gene TRBV2 combines with J gene TRBJ1-1; D is unresolved. The V and J ends lost 6 bases and 0 bases respectively, with 11 bases between them. This CDR3 is built from 14 residues. Germline assignment: CDR1 SNHLY and CDR2 FYNNEI.

This clone was recorded once. This rearrangement joins TRBV12-5 to TRBJ1-2; D perhaps matches TRBD1 (5 bases). The CDR3 is 12 amino acids. CDR1 and CDR2 from the germline V gene are LGHNT and FRNRAP. Trimming took 3 bases from V and 5 from J, leaving 7 bases between them. The CDR3 spells CASGFRDYGYTF. CDR3 nucleotides: TGTGCTAGTGGTTTCAGGGATTATGGCTACACCTTC.

The chain carries TRBV27 and TRBJ2-7; 9 nucleotides line up with TRBD1. The J segment lost 2 bases and the V segment lost 5 bases, leaving 4 bases of the junction unmatched. This CDR3 contains 14 residues. The germline CDR1 and CDR2 sequences are MNHEY and SMNVEV (reference sequence). The CDR3 sequence: CASSSRDRAYEQYF. The CDR3, as DNA: TGTGCCAGCAGTAGCCGGGACAGGGCCTACGAGCAGTACTTC.

The chain recombines TRBV28 with TRBJ1-5; D is undetermined. The germline gives CDR1 MDHEN, CDR2 SYDVKM. The CDR3 totals 16 residues. V lost 7 bases to trimming and J lost 0 bases, with 16 bases between them. The CDR3 loop reads CASNAGVGYSNQPQHF. In DNA, the CDR3 is TGTGCCAGCAACGCCGGCGTGGGGTATAGCAATCAGCCCCAGCATTTT.

CDR3 coding DNA: TGTGCCAGCAGCCAAGCAGGCGGCGATGAGCAGTTCTTC. Its protein product is CASSQAGGDEQFF. This rearrangement joins TRBV5-4 to TRBJ2-1, with D unresolved. Trimming took off 4 bases at V and 8 bases at J, with 13 bases between the two ends. The CDR3 length is 13 residues. Per the germline V gene, CDR1 is SGHNT and CDR2 is YYREEE (reference sequence).

This chain connects TRBV7-2 to TRBJ2-2; D unclear. The CDR3 is 16 residues long. V was clipped by 2 bases and J by 5 bases, with 15 bases between them. The germline V gene has CDR1 SGHTA and CDR2 FQGNSA. The CDR3 bases are TGTGCCAGCAGCTTAATTCAGGCCCGGGTAACCGGGGAGCTGTTTTTT. This codes for CASSLIQARVTGELFF.

This clone was seen just once. This chain joins TRBV6-4 and TRBJ2-3; no clear D. Trimming took off 5 bases at V and 1 base at J, with 10 bases between the two ends. CDR1 and CDR2 (germline): MRHNA, SNTAGT. CDR3 length equals 14 residues. The CDR3 is CASSYVFGTDTQYF. CDR3 nucleotide sequence: TGTGCCAGCAGTTACGTTTTTGGCACAGATACGCAGTATTTT.

The V call is TRBV7-6, the J call TRBJ1-2; 10 bases agree with TRBD1. The CDR3 contains 15 residues. Germline CDR1 reads SGHVS; CDR2 reads FNYEAQ. Unmatched junction bases numbered 7, after V lost 5 bases and J lost 4 bases. In DNA, the CDR3 is TGTGCCAGCAGCCTCAGGGACAGGGGAAGCTATGGCTACACCTTC. It codes for CASSLRDRGSYGYTF. The variable domain in full, with the rest retrieved from reference TRBV7-6 and TRBJ1-2, is GAGVSQSPRYKVTKRGQDVALRCDPISGHVSLYWYRQALGQGPEFLTYFNYEAQQDKSGLPNDRFSAERPEGSISTLTIQRTEQRDSAMYRCASSLRDRGSYGYTFGSGTRLTVV.

The sample holds a few counts of this clone. CDR3 DNA sequence: TGTGCCAGCAGCTCCTCAAGTGCAACTAATGAAAAACTGTTTTTT. Residues: CASSSSSATNEKLFF. The chain is built from TRBV11-2 and TRBJ1-4; D gene unclear. Trimming took off 4 bases at V and 0 bases at J, with 9 bases between the two ends. Per germline, CDR1 SGHAT and CDR2 FQNNGV. The CDR3 has 15 amino acids.

The V and J genes are TRBV30 and TRBJ1-1; D unclear. The CDR3 totals 8 residues. CDR1 is GTSNPN and CDR2 is SVGIG in the germline V gene (reference sequence). V was shortened by 7 bases and J by 8 bases, with 5 bases between the two germline ends. The CDR3 nucleotides are TGTGCCTCCCAGGAAGCTTTCTTT. Residues: CASQEAFF.

This chain links TRBV5-8 with TRBJ2-5; 13 bases line up with TRBD2. The junction had 5 bases not matched to a gene; V was cut back by 4 bases and J by 2 bases. There are 16 residues in the CDR3. The germline gives CDR1 SGHTS, CDR2 YDEGEE. The CDR3 reads CASSAGLAGLQETQYF. The CDR3 region has the DNA TGTGCCAGCAGCGCGGGACTAGCGGGACTTCAAGAGACCCAGTACTTC.

This clone was recorded a few times. The rearrangement joins TRBV28 to TRBJ1-2; the D gene is possibly TRBD1 (6 bases). The V gene lost 10 bases and the J gene lost 4 bases, with 13 bases spanning the gap. CDR3 length: 12 amino acids. The germline V gene has CDR1 MDHEN and CDR2 SYDVKM. Written as DNA, the CDR3 is TGTGCCACCCGGACAGAGGGCTATGGCTACACCTTC. Its protein is CATRTEGYGYTF.

The chain combines TRBV5-1 with TRBJ2-1; no definite D call. The CDR3 totals 14 residues. With 0 bases removed from V and 3 bases from J, the gap between germline ends came to 7 bases. CDR1 is SGHRS, CDR2 YFSETQ, per germline. The CDR3 coding sequence is TGCGCCAGCAGCTTGGCCGAGAGCTACAATGAGCAGTTCTTC. This encodes CASSLAESYNEQFF.

The CDR3 DNA is TGTGCCAGCAGCGTAGCCAGGGATCTAGATGGCTACACCTTC. Protein product: CASSVARDLDGYTF. This chain joins TRBV9 and TRBJ1-2; maybe TRBD1 (5 bases). The V and J ends lost 0 bases and 6 bases respectively, with 12 bases between them. The CDR3 covers 14 residues. Germline V CDR1 and CDR2: SGDLS, YYNGEE.

This chain connects TRBV5-4 to TRBJ2-7; the D is unclear. V lost 3 bases and J 4 bases, leaving 17 bases between the germline ends. Per germline, CDR1 SGHNT and CDR2 YYREEE (reference sequence). This CDR3 is built from 15 residues. For the CDR3, the DNA is TGTGCCAGCAGCTCCGCGGCCACGTACCTTTACGAGCAGTACTTC. It is translated as CASSSAATYLYEQYF.

This chain connects TRBV11-3 to TRBJ2-1, with TRBD2 matching over 8 bases. The CDR3 runs 15 residues. With 2 bases clipped from V and 6 bases from J, the junction kept 6 bases outside the gene matches. Per the germline V gene, CDR1 is SGHNT and CDR2 is YENEEA. The CDR3 nucleotides read TGTGCCAGCAGCTTAAGCGGGGGAGTTGTCAATGAGCAGTTCTTC. Protein product: CASSLSGGVVNEQFF.

The genes are TRBV9 and TRBJ1-1; D ambiguous. Germline-derived CDR1 and CDR2 are SGDLS and YYNGEE. The CDR3 has 14 amino acids. The V gene lost 0 bases and the J gene lost 3 bases, with 9 bases spanning the gap. In DNA form, the CDR3 reads TGTGCCAGCAGCGTAGATTTGGATTACACTGAAGCTTTCTTT. It encodes CASSVDLDYTEAFF. The variable domain in full, completed from reference TRBV9 and TRBJ1-1, reads DSGVTQTPKHLITATGQRVTLRCSPRSGDLSVYWYQQSLDQGLQFLIQYYNGEERAKGNILERFSAQQFPDLHSELNLSSLELGDSALYFCASSVDLDYTEAFFGQGTRLTVV.

This chain links TRBV6-5 with TRBJ1-6; a weak D match, TRBD1 (5 bases). The germline V gene has CDR1 MNHEY and CDR2 SVGAGI. Trimming shortened V by 11 bases and J by 7 bases, and 15 bases separated the two germline ends. This CDR3 is 13 amino acids long. The CDR3 loop is CAGGVGKNSPLHF. CDR3 nucleotides: TGTGCCGGGGGGGTTGGAAAGAATTCACCCCTCCACTTT.

This clone was seen only once. This sequence joins TRBV4-2 and TRBJ1-6; tentative D call: TRBD1 (5 bases). Deletions cut 5 bases from V and 7 bases from J, with 9 bases between. This CDR3 comprises 13 residues. Per the germline V gene, CDR1 is LGHNA and CDR2 is YNFKEQ. DNA of the CDR3: TGTGCCAGCAGCACGGGACGGAATTCACCCCTCCACTTT. This codes for CASSTGRNSPLHF.